The sequence of this TCR beta chain was determined in a study of blood T cell repertoires in COVID-19. Study-level background: The study drew acute and convalescent COVID-19 samples from the United States, Italy and Spain. From T cells, B-cell-depleted T cells, or PBMCs came the material, which was cDNA or gDNA.

The CDR3 spans 17 residues. V gave up 3 bases and J gave up 4 bases; unmatched junction bases: 12. Per germline, CDR1 SGHDT and CDR2 YYEEEE. In the authors' methods: Estimated nucleated cell counts came from reference gene primer amplification. Clones were sequenced by immunoSEQ multiplex PCR, and TCRdb holds only the in-frame ones, with some missing. The V and J calls and clone size were taken over from that table, and D and trimming were inferred from the DNA. The sample has 150,000 to 200,000 clones, roughly 86% seen once; the top ten hold roughly 2.5%. Input material: peripheral blood. The sequence was obtained from a middle-aged man with active or convalescent COVID-19. The J gene is TRBJ2-2, the V gene TRBV5-6; 7 bases fit TRBD2. The CDR3 sequence is CASSSGGREGVTGELFF. The CDR3 DNA follows: TGTGCCAGCAGCTCGGGGGGTAGGGAAGGCGTCACCGGGGAGCTGTTTTTT.